This note documents a single T cell receptor beta chain sequence. Antigen: not known. The assay was carried out at the deep level. Sequencing was performed with immunoSEQ multiplex PCR; in TCRdb, only in-frame clones are kept and a portion is missing. The repertoire consists of around 600,000 clones, with 95% occurring once and the leading ten covering over 0.095%. Naivety among CD8 cells was defined by CD45RO negativity and positive CCR7 selection, thereby excluding terminally differentiated effector memory CD45RA+ cells. Donors comprised healthy HIV-negative adults lacking recent acute infections or vaccinations. The sample comes from a study of shared clonotypes between healthy human individuals. Findings and caveats of the study: Around 4.7% was the fraction of naive CD4 clonotypes found shared across a few donors.

This CDR3 has 16 amino acids. Germline V gene data show CDR1 as MNHEY and CDR2 as SMNVEV (reference sequence). V shed 6 bases, J shed 1 base, and the junction held 9 bases outside the gene matches. The sample was naive CD8+ T cells sorted from blood. The chain has TRBV27 and TRBJ2-1; 7 nucleotides agree with TRBD2. The clonotype originates from a woman aged 25 to 45 in good health. The CDR3 spells CASSPTSAGSYNEQFF. CDR3 DNA sequence: TGTGCCAGCAGCCCTACTAGCGCGGGTTCCTACAATGAGCAGTTCTTC.